Each of the 29 T cell receptor beta chains below was sequenced from the same sample in a study of CD8 T cells in ankylosing spondylitis. Study-level points and caveats: A TCR beta motif of under 10 highly homologous variants appeared characteristic of ankylosing spondylitis blood.

Antigens of these TCRs are unknown. One entry per CDR3 protein, called by TCRdb with MiXCR from the 5' RACE reads. The sample has about 510,000 distinct CDR3 sequences; roughly 5.3% are singletons. The sample comprised blood, either unsorted or a sorted T cell fraction (not recorded which). The receptors were gathered from a male donor with ankylosing spondylitis.

The chain joins TRBV21-1 to TRBJ1-1; TRBD1 is the table's D call and was not checked against the DNA. TRBV21-1 is a recognized pseudogene. The CDR3 has 12 amino acids. This CDR3 reads CASSSPGREAFF. The CDR3 DNA sequence: TGTGCCAGCAGCAGCCCCGGGAGAGAAGCTTTCTTT.

This clonotype was recorded at least ten times. This chain connects TRBV29-1 to TRBJ2-7; possible D gene TRBD1, 8 bases. Per germline, CDR1 SQVTM and CDR2 ANQGSEA. V was shortened by 2 bases and J by 1 base, with 15 bases between the two germline ends. The CDR3 sequence is 15 residues long. CDR3 sequence (DNA): TGCAGCGTTGAAAGGGAGGGACAGGAGTCCTACGAGCAGTACTTC. It is translated as CSVEREGQESYEQYF.

Ten or more counts support this clonotype. The chain combines TRBV4-2 with TRBJ2-3; 7 nucleotides line up with TRBD2. The V and J ends lost 0 bases and 4 bases, in that order; junction bases with no gene match: 7. CDR3 length equals 16 residues. Germline V lookup: CDR1 LGHNA, CDR2 YNFKEQ. In DNA, the CDR3 is TGTGCCAGCAGCCAAGATCAGGAGGCGGGGGCAGATACGCAGTATTTT. Translation gives CASSQDQEAGADTQYF.

The chain links TRBV12-3 or TRBV12-4 to TRBJ2-3; 13 bases align to TRBD2. V was pared by 7 bases and J by 4 bases, with 8 bases of the junction left unmatched. CDR3 length equals 16 residues. CDR3 nucleotide sequence: TGTGCCAGCAACGCACAACTAGCGGGGGGGCCAGATACGCAGTATTTT. Amino acid sequence: CASNAQLAGGPDTQYF.

The chain carries TRBV24-1 and TRBJ2-3; D might be TRBD1 or TRBD2, each matching 5 bases. The CDR3 extends over 12 amino acids. Germline CDR1 reads KGHDR; CDR2 reads SFDVKD. Trimming removed 10 bases at V and 0 bases at J, with 7 bases between. The CDR3 here is CATRDSTDTQYF. The CDR3, as DNA: TGTGCCACACGGGACAGCACAGATACGCAGTATTTT.

In its sample, this clonotype was seen once. This chain joins TRBV3-1 and TRBJ2-1, with TRBD2 matching over 13 bases. The CDR3 is 19 amino acids. In germline, CDR1 is LGHDT, CDR2 YNNKEL (reference sequence). V lost 11 bases, J lost 4 bases, and 20 bases stayed unmatched. CDR3 sequence reads: CALSLLLAGGPRGYNEQFF. CDR3 in DNA: TGTGCCCTCAGTCTACTACTAGCGGGAGGGCCTAGGGGTTACAATGAGCAGTTCTTC.

About this clonotype: This may stem from a read error, because a much larger clone lies one nucleotide away. The gene calls are TRBV28 and TRBJ2-1, with D perhaps assigned TRBD1 or TRBD2 (5 bases each). The V gene lost 6 bases and the J gene lost 8 bases, with 20 bases spanning the gap. The CDR3 totals 15 residues. Germline V gene data show CDR1 as MDHEN and CDR2 as SYDVKM. The CDR3 sequence is CASRPRLTGPDEQFF. As DNA, the CDR3 is TGTGCCAGCAGGCCCCGACTAACGGGACCCGATGAGCAGTTCTTC.

This clonotype was seen at least ten times. The chain recombines TRBV29-1 with TRBJ2-1, with 8 bases lining up with TRBD1. V lost 1 base to trimming and J lost 2 bases; unmatched junction nucleotides: 1. The CDR3 loop spans 14 amino acids. In germline, CDR1 is SQVTM, CDR2 ANQGSEA. Here the CDR3 reads CSVEGQGTYNEQFF. The CDR3 DNA reads TGCAGCGTTGAAGGACAGGGGACCTACAATGAGCAGTTCTTC.

This clonotype has at least ten counts. V is TRBV20-1 and J is TRBJ2-1; D remains ambiguous. V lost 1 base to trimming and J lost 0 bases, with 7 bases between them. The germline gives CDR1 DFQATT, CDR2 SNEGSKA (reference sequence). The CDR3 has 14 amino acids. The CDR3 coding sequence is TGCAGTGCTAGAGTTGCGGCCTCCTACAATGAGCAGTTCTTC. This gives the protein CSARVAASYNEQFF.

This clonotype was observed many times. This chain joins TRBV12-3 or TRBV12-4 and TRBJ2-5; TRBD1 matches at 8 bases. V lost 6 bases to trimming and J lost 7 bases; unmatched junction nucleotides: 10. The CDR3 spans 14 residues. This CDR3 is CASRRTGRSGTQYF. The DNA for the CDR3 is TGTGCCAGCAGACGGACAGGGCGTTCTGGGACCCAGTACTTC.

This clonotype was recorded many times. This rearrangement joins TRBV28 to TRBJ1-2; tentative D call: TRBD1 (5 bases). V lost 7 bases and J 2 bases, leaving 14 bases between the germline ends. CDR1 MDHEN and CDR2 SYDVKM come from the germline V gene. The CDR3 is 14 amino acids. The CDR3 spells CASITLRGNYGYTF. Here the CDR3 DNA reads TGTGCCAGCATCACACTGAGGGGCAACTATGGCTACACCTTC.

This clonotype was detected many times. V is TRBV5-1 and J is TRBJ2-7, with D possibly TRBD2 on 5 matching bases. The CDR3 spans 14 residues. Trimming took off 3 bases at V and 1 base at J, with 11 bases between the two ends. Germline-derived CDR1 and CDR2 are SGHRS and YFSETQ. The CDR3 DNA reads TGCGCCAGCAGCTCCCGGACTGAATCCTACGAGCAGTACTTC. Translated: CASSSRTESYEQYF.

At least ten counts were recorded for this clonotype. Here the CDR3 reads CASSLAGSNYGYTF. The CDR3 bases are TGCGCCAGCAGCTTGGCCGGCAGTAACTATGGCTACACCTTC. V is TRBV5-1 and J is TRBJ1-2; D not resolved. Germline values: CDR1 SGHRS, CDR2 YFSETQ. This CDR3 is built from 14 residues. V was pared by 0 bases and J by 1 base, with 7 bases between.

The rearrangement uses TRBV28 and TRBJ2-7; TRBD2 matches at 7 bases. CDR3 size: 16 residues. The junction had 15 bases not matched to a gene; V was cut back by 6 bases and J by 4 bases. The germline CDR1 and CDR2 sequences are MDHEN and SYDVKM. In DNA, the CDR3 is TGTGCCAGCAGGAGCTGGGGTTGGGAGGGCGGGTACGAGCAGTACTTC. Protein sequence: CASRSWGWEGGYEQYF.

This clonotype has a count of ten or more. The chain employs TRBV18 and TRBJ2-7; D is possibly TRBD2 (5 bases). The V end was cut by 3 bases, the J end by 4 bases, with 16 bases between. CDR3 length: 15 residues. CDR1 KGHSH and CDR2 LQKENI come from the germline V gene. DNA of the CDR3: TGTGCCAGCTCACCGCCGAAACCCGGACTTTACGAGCAGTACTTC. As protein: CASSPPKPGLYEQYF.

In its sample, this clonotype was seen many times. The rearrangement links TRBV20-1 to TRBJ2-1; a possible D gene is TRBD2 (6 bases). There are 14 residues in the CDR3. Germline V lookup: CDR1 DFQATT, CDR2 SNEGSKA (reference sequence). V lost 5 bases, J lost 0 bases, and 11 bases lay in between. CDR3: CSAWDGSSYNEQFF. The CDR3 DNA reads TGCAGTGCTTGGGACGGGAGCTCCTACAATGAGCAGTTCTTC.

This clonotype was recorded a few times. The V gene is TRBV2, the J gene TRBJ1-1, with 7 bases identical to TRBD1. Germline V gene sequence: CDR1 SNHLY, CDR2 FYNNEI. The V gene end was trimmed by 5 bases and the J gene end by 0 bases; junction bases not matched to a gene: 6. The CDR3 is 15 amino acids. CDR3 protein: CASSRQGNMNTEAFF. The CDR3 region has the DNA TGTGCCAGCAGTCGACAGGGAAACATGAACACTGAAGCTTTCTTT.

This clonotype has a count of ten or more. The V gene is TRBV4-3, the J gene TRBJ2-5; D is undetermined. V was clipped by 0 bases and J by 5 bases, with 7 bases between them. The CDR3 loop spans 13 amino acids. CDR1 LGHNA and CDR2 YSLEER come from the germline V gene. The CDR3 coding sequence is TGCGCCAGCAGCCAAGATAACGGGGAGACCCAGTACTTC. Amino acids: CASSQDNGETQYF.

This clonotype was observed at least ten times. This rearrangement joins TRBV5-1 to TRBJ1-1; no definite D call. CDR3 length equals 14 residues. V lost 6 bases to trimming and J lost 2 bases, with 14 bases between them. In germline, CDR1 is SGHRS, CDR2 YFSETQ. The CDR3, as DNA: TGCGCCAGCATTCTCGTTCCAGGAAACACTGAAGCTTTCTTT. This sequence encodes CASILVPGNTEAFF.

This clonotype has only a few counts. The J gene is TRBJ2-7, the V gene TRBV11-2; TRBD1 aligns across 11 bases. Germline V gene sequence: CDR1 SGHAT, CDR2 FQNNGV. J lost 2 bases, V lost 3 bases, and 12 bases had no gene match. The CDR3 is 18 residues long. In DNA, the CDR3 is TGTGCCAGCAGCTTGTATAGGGACAGGGGGACGGAAACCTACGAGCAGTACTTC. Encoded protein: CASSLYRDRGTETYEQYF.

This clonotype has ten or more counts. The limits of the CDR3 on the DNA are not certain, so only TCRdb's listed CDR3 is given. The chain recombines TRBV27 with TRBJ2-7; the D call TRBD1 from the table was never checked on the DNA. The V gene's germline CDR1 is MNHEY and CDR2 SMNVEV (reference sequence). The CDR3 has 13 amino acids, counting both end residues. CDR3 residues: CASILDRGYEQYF.

This clonotype was counted many times. The chain recombines TRBV12-3 or TRBV12-4 with TRBJ1-2, with D hard to call. Trimming shortened V by 6 bases and J by 8 bases, and 13 bases separated the two germline ends. The CDR3 has 12 residues. CDR3 nucleotides: TGTGCCAGCAGCGGACTGGTGATCGGCTACACCTTC. Translation gives CASSGLVIGYTF.

This clonotype was picked up many times. The rearrangement uses TRBV27 and TRBJ2-1; D call uncertain. V lost 2 bases to trimming and J lost 2 bases, with 16 bases between them. This CDR3 comprises 17 residues. Germline-derived CDR1 and CDR2 are MNHEY and SMNVEV (reference sequence). The CDR3 DNA reads TGTGCCAGCAGTTTAAGGAGTGACCCCCGTGCCTACAATGAGCAGTTCTTC. This codes for CASSLRSDPRAYNEQFF.

This clonotype was picked up many times. This chain links TRBV6-5 with TRBJ2-5, with TRBD1 matching 8 bases. Germline V gene sequence: CDR1 MNHEY, CDR2 SVGAGI. The V segment lost 0 bases and the J segment 1 base; nucleotides outside the gene matches: 4. The CDR3 length is 16 residues. CDR3 residues: CASSYSDRVSQETQYF. In DNA, the CDR3 is TGTGCCAGCAGTTACTCGGACAGGGTTAGCCAAGAGACCCAGTACTTC.

This clonotype was found many times. An end of the junction does not agree with germline; a read error may underlie this. This rearrangement joins TRBV27 to TRBJ2-7, with TRBD2 as a possible D gene (6 bases). Germline V gene lookup returns CDR1 MNHEY and CDR2 SMNVEV (reference sequence). The CDR3 has 14 residues. The CDR3 reads CASSASGEPYEQYF. In DNA form, the CDR3 reads TGTGCTAGCAGTGCCTCGGGGGAACCCTACGAGCAGTACTTC.

This clonotype was counted many times. The V gene is TRBV5-1, the J gene TRBJ2-7; D unclear. V was clipped by 0 bases and J by 1 base, with 8 bases between them. In germline, CDR1 is SGHRS, CDR2 YFSETQ. This CDR3 has 14 residues. DNA of the CDR3: TGCGCCAGCAGCTTGGTGGCCTCATCCTACGAGCAGTACTTC. It is translated as CASSLVASSYEQYF.

This clonotype was recorded at least ten times. J is TRBJ2-1 and V is TRBV20-1, with 9 bases lining up with TRBD1. Trimming took 0 bases from V and 10 from J; bases not matched to a gene: 4. The CDR3 extends over 13 amino acids. CDR1 is DFQATT, CDR2 SNEGSKA, per germline (reference sequence). CDR3 bases: TGCAGTGCTAGAGATGATACAGGGGGCGAGCAGTTCTTC. Its protein product is CSARDDTGGEQFF.

A note on this clonotype: A much larger clone differs by one base, so this may be a read error. The chain has TRBV25-1 and TRBJ1-1; D is unresolved. This CDR3 has 16 residues. Germline assignment: CDR1 MGHDK and CDR2 SYGVNS. The ends were cut back, 6 bases at V and 6 bases at J, with 23 bases in the middle. CDR3 bases: TGTGCCAGCAGCCACGTGGGTTTGCCGGGGAGCGCTGAAGCTTTCTTT. It yields the protein CASSHVGLPGSAEAFF. Based on the CDR3 plus reference TRBV25-1 and TRBJ1-1, the full variable domain is EADIYQTPRYLVIGTGKKITLECSQTMGHDKMYWYQQDPGMELHLIHYSYGVNSTEKGDLSSESTVSRIRTEHFPLTLESARPSHTSQYLCASSHVGLPGSAEAFFGQGTRLTVV.

This clonotype was counted ten times or more. The chain employs TRBV5-1 and TRBJ2-2; 7 bases align to TRBD2. CDR3 length: 14 residues. Germline CDR1 is SGHRS and CDR2 is YFSETQ. V shed 3 bases, J shed 10 bases, and the junction held 9 bases outside the gene matches. In DNA, the CDR3 is TGCGCCAGCAGCTGGCGGGGGTGGCCCAAGGAGCTGTTTTTT. Amino acid sequence: CASSWRGWPKELFF.